These T cell receptor beta chains were read from a single sample in a study of TIL therapy for anti-PD-1-resistant metastatic lung cancer. Assay: immunoSEQ multiplex PCR; the TCRdb copy retains only in-frame clones and omits some. Counted here are about 95,000 clones, about two thirds occurring once; the ten biggest clones make up approximately 10%. Sequences were derived from tumor tissue, sampled at baseline. The source is a person between 25 and 79 years old with non-small cell lung cancer. Each CDR3 is given with its conserved first and last residue. The D gene is left open where the match is weak. Rows may omit the clone size; those that give it use once, few, many or a size class.

CDR3aa	CDR3nt	d_gene	v_gene	len	j_gene	abundance
CASAIGQGNTEAFF	TGCGCCAGCGCAATTGGACAGGGGAACACTGAAGCTTTCTTT	TRBD1	TRBV4-1	14	TRBJ1-1	few
CASSGPSADTQYF	TGTGCCAGCAGTGGACCCTCCGCAGATACGCAGTATTTT	.	TRBV27	13	TRBJ2-3	.
CASSTPSRRVQFF	TGTGCCAGCAGCACCCCTAGCAGGAGGGTTCAGTTCTTC	.	TRBV7-2	13	TRBJ2-1	.
CASSSGTAIAYGYTF	TGTGCCAGCTCGTCGGGGACAGCAATAGCCTACGGCTACACCTTC	TRBD1	TRBV6-5	15	TRBJ1-2	.
CASSYAGPGSYEQYF	TGTGCCAGCAGTTATGCCGGGCCAGGCTCCTACGAGCAGTACTTC	.	TRBV6-2/TRBV6-3	15	TRBJ2-7	.
CAINQGQGHEQYF	TGTGCCATCAACCAGGGACAGGGCCACGAGCAGTACTTC	TRBD1	TRBV10-3	13	TRBJ2-7	.
CASSPQGAGGTGELFF	TGTGCCAGCTCACCACAGGGGGCAGGTGGCACCGGGGAGCTGTTTTTT	TRBD1	TRBV18	16	TRBJ2-2	few
CASSLAGLSNTGELFF	TGTGCCAGCTCACTCGCGGGACTTTCGAACACCGGGGAGCTGTTTTTT	.	TRBV18	16	TRBJ2-2	.
CASSSRLIQETQYF	TGTGCCAGCAGCTCCCGACTAATTCAAGAGACCCAGTACTTC	.	TRBV5-4	14	TRBJ2-5	few
CASSPRTSGSPSDTQYF	TGTGCCAGCAGCCCTCGGACTAGCGGGAGTCCGTCAGATACGCAGTATTTT	TRBD2	TRBV7-6	17	TRBJ2-3	.
CAIKAGGADTQYF	TGTGCCATCAAAGCGGGAGGCGCAGATACGCAGTATTTT	TRBD2	TRBV10-3	13	TRBJ2-3	few